The following is a TCR beta chain sequence with its context. Its antigen is as yet unknown. The data were obtained in a study of T cell repertoires in cytomegalovirus infection. At the level of the study: CMV infection together with matching HLA type was indicated by public TCR beta signatures.

CDR1 and CDR2 from the germline V gene are SGHRS and YFSETQ. V was pared by 1 base and J by 11 bases, with 21 bases between. There are 15 residues in the CDR3. TCRdb independently ran MiXCR on the reads; one entry per CDR3 protein. The sample lists just under 500,000 distinct CDR3 sequences; more than 30% were seen once. The clonotype was recovered from a human donor in good health (CMV status not recorded). Some clones in this sample may be carry-over from other donors' samples. V is TRBV5-1 and J is TRBJ1-1; no clear D gene. The specimen comprised cultured PBMCs, sampled from culture after CMV antigen stimulation. The CDR3 region has the DNA TGCGCCAGCAGCTTGCTAAACCGGGTGGACGTTGAGGCTTTCTTT. It specifies CASSLLNRVDVEAFF.